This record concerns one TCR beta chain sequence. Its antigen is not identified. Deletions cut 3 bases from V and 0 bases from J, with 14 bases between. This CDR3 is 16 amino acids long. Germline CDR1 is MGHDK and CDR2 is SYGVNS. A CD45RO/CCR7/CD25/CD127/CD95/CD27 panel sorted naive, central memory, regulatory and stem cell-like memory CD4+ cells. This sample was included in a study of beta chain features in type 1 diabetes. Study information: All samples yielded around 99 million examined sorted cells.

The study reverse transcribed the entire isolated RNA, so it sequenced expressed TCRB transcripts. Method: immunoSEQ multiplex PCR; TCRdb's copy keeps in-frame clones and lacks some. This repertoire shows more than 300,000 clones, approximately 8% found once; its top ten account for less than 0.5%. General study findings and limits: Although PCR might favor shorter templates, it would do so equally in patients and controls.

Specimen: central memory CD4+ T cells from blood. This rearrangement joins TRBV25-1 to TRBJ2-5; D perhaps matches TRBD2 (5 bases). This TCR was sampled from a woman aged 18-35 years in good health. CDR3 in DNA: TGTGCCAGCAGTGATGGAGGAACAGCCGACCAAGAGACCCAGTACTTC. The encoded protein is CASSDGGTADQETQYF.